A single sample gave rise to the 5 T cell receptor beta chains below, sequenced in a study of vaccination and CD4 T cells after COVID-19. Treatment meaning: roughly nine-day PBMC culture with coronavirus spike peptide pools or control peptides (ViraFEST assay). These receptors' antigens are unknown. CD4+ T cells that had been cultured provided DNA sequenced with the Oncomine TCR Beta short-read assay. TCRdb reprocessed the PCR reads with MiXCR, giving one entry per CDR3 protein. The sample contains 11,000 or so distinct CDR3 sequences, roughly half of which appear only once. Source material: CD4+ T cells from blood, cultured in vitro. These receptors were obtained from a human donor who had recovered from COVID-19.

The chain carries TRBV15 and TRBJ2-2; 7 positions match TRBD1. V was clipped by 3 bases and J by 0 bases; unmatched bases: 7. Germline CDR1 reads LNHNV; CDR2 reads YYDKDF (reference sequence). CDR3 length equals 17 residues. CDR3: CATSSSTQGANTGELFF. In DNA, the CDR3 is TGTGCCACCAGCAGCTCGACCCAGGGGGCGAACACCGGGGAGCTGTTTTTT. Together with reference TRBV15 and TRBJ2-2, the CDR3 gives the full variable domain: DAMVIQNPRYQVTQFGKPVTLSCSQTLNHNVMYWYQQKSSQAPKLLFHYYDKDFNNEADTPDNFQSRRPNTSFCFLDIRSPGLGDTAMYLCATSSSTQGANTGELFFGEGSRLTVL.

This clonotype was detected a few times. The chain is built from TRBV24-1 and TRBJ1-1, with D perhaps matching TRBD1 (5 bases). CDR3 length: 14 residues. The germline V gene encodes CDR1 KGHDR and CDR2 SFDVKD. The ends were cut back, 3 bases at V and 0 bases at J, with 7 bases in the middle. The CDR3 spells CATSDGTLNTEAFF. Written as DNA, the CDR3 is TGTGCCACCAGTGATGGGACGCTGAACACTGAAGCTTTCTTT.

By frequency in the sample, this clonotype is medium-sized. The rearrangement uses TRBV20-1 and TRBJ1-5, with TRBD1 as a possible D gene (6 bases). The CDR3 sequence is 15 residues long. CDR1 DFQATT and CDR2 SNEGSKA come from the germline V gene (reference sequence). The germline V and J ends were trimmed by 1 base and 0 bases, with 10 bases remaining between them. The CDR3 protein is CSARVTGHSNQPQHF. The CDR3 region has the DNA TGCAGTGCTAGAGTGACGGGACATAGCAATCAGCCCCAGCATTTT.

This clonotype was observed a handful of times. The rearrangement links TRBV27 to TRBJ2-4, with D uncertain. The CDR3 is made up of 13 amino acids. CDR1 and CDR2 (germline): MNHEY, SMNVEV (reference sequence). The ends were cut back, 5 bases at V and 0 bases at J, with 5 bases in the middle. DNA for the CDR3: TGTGCCAGCAGTCCGTTAGCCAAAAACATTCAGTACTTC. Protein product: CASSPLAKNIQYF.

V usage is TRBV20-1 and J usage is TRBJ2-5; 11 bases agree with TRBD2. With 6 bases clipped from V and 4 bases from J, the junction kept 7 bases outside the gene matches. Germline lookup yields CDR1 DFQATT and CDR2 SNEGSKA (reference sequence). The CDR3 extends over 14 amino acids. As DNA, the CDR3 is TGCAGTGCCAGTGATAGCGGGGGGGGAGAGACCCAGTACTTC. This codes for CSASDSGGGETQYF.